This TCR beta chain was retrieved from a study of cytomegalovirus exposure and HLA in healthy donors. Findings of the study overall: Follow-up analysis seemed to connect common viral pathogens with several of the most significant clusters identified. Trimming of TCR beta V- and J-genes showed a link, identified in a later analysis, to a missense DCLRE1C variant.

Notes on this clone: Its matching antigen is unknown.

The PCR used 60 Vbeta and 13 Jbeta primers. Measured with immunoSEQ multiplex PCR; TCRdb has only the in-frame clones, and not every one. Here the sample spans approximately 150,000 clones, around 79% being singletons. The CDR3 covers 14 residues. CDR1 ENHRY and CDR2 SYGVKD come from the germline V gene. The junction had 4 bases not matched to a gene; V was cut back by 2 bases and J by 3 bases. The specimen was PBMCs. The sequence was obtained from a man aged 45-65 years in good health and CMV-seropositive. V gene TRBV10-3 combines with J gene TRBJ2-7; 7 positions match TRBD2. CDR3 sequence: CAISEPTSSYEQYF. CDR3 nucleotides: TGTGCCATCAGTGAGCCGACTAGCAGCTACGAGCAGTACTTC.